This T cell receptor beta chain was recorded in a study of Ad26.COV2.S vaccination and SARS-CoV-2 variants. This clone has just one count. Profiled with immunoSEQ multiplex PCR; TCRdb holds only in-frame clones, not every one. The data contain roughly 300,000 clones, about 87% of them singletons. Specified treatment: some 20 received Ad26.COV2.S at low or high dose, single or two shots; about 5 received placebo; per-sample allocation not given. Sampling occurred on day 63 after the first vaccine or placebo injection. The ends lost 1 base at V and 8 bases at J; junction bases unmatched: 5. The germline V gene encodes CDR1 PRHDT and CDR2 FYEKMQ (reference sequence). The CDR3 covers 15 residues.

Sequencing was performed on peripheral blood, taken in a trial of Ad26.COV2.S vaccine versus placebo. The TCR comes from a person aged 18-60 years who received the Ad26.COV2.S COVID-19 vaccine or a placebo. The chain links TRBV13 to TRBJ1-6; 7 bases are a match to TRBD1. The CDR3 loop is CASSLEGARDSPLHF. As DNA, the CDR3 is TGTGCCAGCAGCTTAGAGGGGGCGCGGGATTCACCCCTCCACTTT.